This TCR beta chain appears in the sequencing data of a study of response to subunit inactivated influenza vaccine. With 0 bases removed from V and 0 bases from J, the gap between germline ends came to 6 bases. Germline V gene lookup returns CDR1 SNHLY and CDR2 FYNNEI. The CDR3 loop spans 15 amino acids. In TCRdb, the RT-PCR reads were re-called with MiXCR into one record per CDR3 protein. The data show approximately 520,000 distinct CDR3 sequences, 15% to 20% seen once. Regarding the study as a whole: Authors suggested seasonal influenza vaccinations each recruit few new T cells.

About this clonotype itself: Antigen unknown.

The gene calls are TRBV2 and TRBJ2-4; D ambiguous. The sequenced sample was CD4+ T cells sorted from PBMCs, obtained less than 30 months after vaccination. This receptor was obtained from a man aged 50 to 75 who received an inactivated influenza vaccine. CDR3 protein: CASSEATVAKNIQYF. For the CDR3, the DNA is TGTGCCAGCAGTGAAGCGACGGTAGCCAAAAACATTCAGTACTTC.